This is a list of T cell receptor beta chains from one sample in a study of cytomegalovirus exposure and HLA in healthy donors. Clones were sequenced by immunoSEQ multiplex PCR, and TCRdb holds only the in-frame ones, with some missing. The table for this sample gives over 80,000 clones. The sample comprised PBMCs. The receptor source for this set is a girl aged 5-17 years in good health and CMV-seropositive. CDR3s include the opening cysteine and the closing phenylalanine or tryptophan. A D gene is named only where the DNA matches it firmly.

D: NA
V: TRBV18
J: TRBJ1-1
DNA: TGTGCCAGCTCAGCAGGGGAGAACACTGAAGCTTTCTTT
CDR3: CASSAGENTEAFF

D: TRBD1
V: TRBV28
J: TRBJ1-2
DNA: TGTGCCAGCACCCGCCCGGGACAGGAAGTTGGCTATGGCTACACCTTC
CDR3: CASTRPGQEVGYGYTF

D: TRBD1
V: TRBV6-5
J: TRBJ1-1
DNA: TGTGCCAGCAGTTACTATCCGGACAGGGGATACGTAGCTTTCTTT
CDR3: CASSYYPDRGYVAFF

D: NA
V: TRBV4-1
J: TRBJ1-5
DNA: TGCGCCAGCAGCCAAGGAGGGAATGGAAATCAGCCCCAGCATTTT
CDR3: CASSQGGNGNQPQHF

D: NA
V: TRBV28
J: TRBJ1-5
DNA: TGTGCCAGCAGTTTCGGACAGTATAGCAATCAGCCCCAGCATTTT
CDR3: CASSFGQYSNQPQHF

D: NA
V: TRBV4-1
J: TRBJ2-2
DNA: TGCGCCAGCAGCCAAGAATGGGGCGACGGGGAGCTGTTTTTT
CDR3: CASSQEWGDGELFF

D: TRBD1
V: TRBV7-3
J: TRBJ2-5
DNA: TGTGCCAGCAGCTTATATAGGACAGGAGAAGAGACCCAGTACTTC
CDR3: CASSLYRTGEETQYF

D: NA
V: TRBV5-1
J: TRBJ2-3
DNA: TGCGCCAGCAGCTCGACAGCAGATACGCAGTATTTT
CDR3: CASSSTADTQYF

D: NA
V: TRBV2
J: TRBJ1-5
DNA: TGTGCCAGCAGCGCGACTGATAGCAATCAGCCCCAGCATTTT
CDR3: CASSATDSNQPQHF

D: NA
V: TRBV4-2
J: TRBJ2-6
DNA: TGTGCCAGCAGCCAAGATCACGGGGTGACTTCCTATGGGGCCAACGTCCTGACTTTC
CDR3: CASSQDHGVTSYGANVLTF

D: NA
V: TRBV2
J: TRBJ1-4
DNA: TGTGCCAGCAGTCCACCAGGGGAAGCTAATGAAAAACTGTTTTTT
CDR3: CASSPPGEANEKLFF

D: NA
V: TRBV7-9
J: TRBJ2-7
DNA: TGTGCCAGCAGCTTAGTCGTCTCCTACGAGCAGTACTTC
CDR3: CASSLVVSYEQYF

D: NA
V: TRBV6-1
J: TRBJ2-1
DNA: TGTGCCAGCAGTGAACCACCGGGAGACTACAATGAGCAGTTCTTC
CDR3: CASSEPPGDYNEQFF

D: NA
V: TRBV4-1
J: TRBJ1-2
DNA: TGCGCCAGCAGCCAAGGAGAAAGCCTCAACTATGGCTACACCTTC
CDR3: CASSQGESLNYGYTF

D: TRBD1
V: TRBV6-1
J: TRBJ2-2
DNA: TGTGCCAGCAGTGAGGGACAGGACACCGGGGAGCTGTTTTTT
CDR3: CASSEGQDTGELFF

D: NA
V: TRBV6-5
J: TRBJ1-2
DNA: TGTGCCAGCAGTTACTCAATTGCGGGGGATGGCTACACCTTC
CDR3: CASSYSIAGDGYTF

D: NA
V: TRBV11-2
J: TRBJ1-6
DNA: TGTGCCAGCAGCTCACCGGGATTTAATTCACCCCTCCACTTT
CDR3: CASSSPGFNSPLHF

D: TRBD1
V: TRBV4-1
J: TRBJ1-6
DNA: TGCGCCAGCAGCCCCCAAATAATAGGGGGCTCCTATAATTCACACCTCCACTTT
CDR3: CASSPQIIGGSYNSHLHF

D: TRBD1
V: TRBV4-1
J: TRBJ2-2
DNA: TGCGCCAGCAGCCAAGAATTCGACAGGGGGCGGCGAACCGGGGAGCTGTTTTTT
CDR3: CASSQEFDRGRRTGELFF

D: NA
V: TRBV19
J: TRBJ1-5
DNA: TGTGCCAGTAGTATTACTAAACCGGGAGAAGAACGTCAGCCCCAGCATTTT
CDR3: CASSITKPGEERQPQHF

D: NA
V: TRBV6-1
J: TRBJ2-1
DNA: TGTGCCAGCGGGGGAATGAAGGGCAGGGACTATGAGCAGTTCTTC
CDR3: CASGGMKGRDYEQFF

D: TRBD1
V: TRBV27
J: TRBJ1-4
DNA: TGTGCCAGCAGTTCAAGACAGGGGGTTAGGGAAAAACTGTTTTTT
CDR3: CASSSRQGVREKLFF

D: TRBD1
V: TRBV6-1
J: TRBJ1-3
DNA: TGTGCCAGCAGTGCCCTACAGGGGGCAAGTGGAAACAACATATATTTT
CDR3: CASSALQGASGNNIYF

D: NA
V: TRBV28
J: TRBJ1-1
DNA: TGTGCCAGCCTTGACAGGAACACTGAAGCTTTCTTT
CDR3: CASLDRNTEAFF

D: NA
V: TRBV30
J: TRBJ1-2
DNA: TGTGCCCGCCGCACAGGATACTATGGCTACACCTTC
CDR3: CARRTGYYGYTF

D: NA
V: TRBV2
J: TRBJ1-2
DNA: TGTGCCAGCAGTGGGAGTCGGTCTCACTATGGCTACACCTTC
CDR3: CASSGSRSHYGYTF

D: NA
V: TRBV29-1
J: TRBJ2-1
DNA: TGCAGCGTTGAAGTCAGATCCGACAATGAGCAGTTCTTC
CDR3: CSVEVRSDNEQFF

D: TRBD1
V: TRBV4-2
J: TRBJ1-4
DNA: TGTGCCAGCGGTACAGGGGTTAATGAAAAACTGTTTTTT
CDR3: CASGTGVNEKLFF

D: TRBD1
V: TRBV19
J: TRBJ1-1
DNA: TGTGCCAGTAGTGTGACAGGGGGGACTTCTGAAGCTTTCTTT
CDR3: CASSVTGGTSEAFF

D: TRBD2
V: TRBV7-6
J: TRBJ2-7
DNA: TGTGCCAGCAGCCCCTATTTGGGGGTAGCGGGGCCCTCCTACGAGCAGTACTTC
CDR3: CASSPYLGVAGPSYEQYF

D: NA
V: TRBV4-3
J: TRBJ2-3
DNA: TGCGCCAGCAGCCAAGATCGGGGGGCAACAGATACGCAGTATTTT
CDR3: CASSQDRGATDTQYF

D: NA
V: TRBV5-6
J: TRBJ1-4
DNA: TGTGCCAGCAGCTTGGGGTCAGGGAAACTGTTTTTT
CDR3: CASSLGSGKLFF

D: TRBD1
V: TRBV6-5
J: TRBJ1-5
DNA: TGTGCCAGCAGCGCGACAGGGTTAGGCAATCAGCCCCAGCATTTT
CDR3: CASSATGLGNQPQHF

D: TRBD2
V: TRBV7-2
J: TRBJ2-2
DNA: TGTGCCAGCAGCTTAGATTGGGGGGGAAACACCGGGGAGCTGTTTTTT
CDR3: CASSLDWGGNTGELFF

D: NA
V: TRBV7-2
J: TRBJ1-2
DNA: TGTGCCAGCAGCTCTCCGCCGGGTAGCTACACCTTC
CDR3: CASSSPPGSYTF

D: NA
V: TRBV10-2
J: TRBJ2-1
DNA: TGCGCCAGCAGTGAGTCCCCTCTAGGGGTTGAGCAGTTCTTC
CDR3: CASSESPLGVEQFF

D: NA
V: TRBV7-2
J: TRBJ2-5
DNA: TGTGCCAGCAGCTCCTTACAGGGCTTCGGAGAGACCCAGTACTTC
CDR3: CASSSLQGFGETQYF

D: TRBD1
V: TRBV19
J: TRBJ1-2
DNA: TGTGCCAGTGTTCAGGGGGCGAGAGGCTACACCTTC
CDR3: CASVQGARGYTF

D: TRBD2
V: TRBV6-6
J: TRBJ2-1
DNA: TGTGCCAGCAGTATTAGCGGGGGGGCCGGTTGGAATGAGCAGTTCTTC
CDR3: CASSISGGAGWNEQFF

D: NA
V: TRBV28
J: TRBJ1-1
DNA: TGTGCCGGCACCCCTCAGGGCCAGATGAACACTGAAGCTTTCTTT
CDR3: CAGTPQGQMNTEAFF

D: NA
V: TRBV7-8
J: TRBJ2-2
DNA: TGTGCCAGCAGCCCCGACAGCTTGAACACCGGGGAGCTGTTTTTT
CDR3: CASSPDSLNTGELFF

D: TRBD1
V: TRBV7-9
J: TRBJ1-1
DNA: TGTGCCAGCAGCTCGTCGACAGGGGAGCAAGCAGCTTTCTTT
CDR3: CASSSSTGEQAAFF

D: TRBD2
V: TRBV5-1
J: TRBJ2-3
DNA: TGCGCCAGCAGCTTTAGCGGGGGGGACACAGATACGCAGTATTTT
CDR3: CASSFSGGDTDTQYF

D: NA
V: TRBV7-2
J: TRBJ1-5
DNA: TGTGCCAGCAGCTTAGATCCGGGAGAACAGCCCCAGCATTTT
CDR3: CASSLDPGEQPQHF

D: NA
V: TRBV25-1
J: TRBJ2-7
DNA: TGTGCCAGCAGTACACCCAGCGGTGCGGACGAGCAGTACTTC
CDR3: CASSTPSGADEQYF

D: TRBD1
V: TRBV6-5
J: TRBJ2-5
DNA: TGTGCCAGCAGGAGGGACAGGGAGACCCAGTACTTC
CDR3: CASRRDRETQYF

D: NA
V: TRBV7-2
J: TRBJ2-7
DNA: TGTGCCAGCAGCTTAACGGGAGAAACCTACGAGCAGTACTTC
CDR3: CASSLTGETYEQYF

D: TRBD1
V: TRBV5-4
J: TRBJ2-7
DNA: TGTGCCAGCAGCCCCGGTTCAGGGGGCTACGAGCAGTACTTC
CDR3: CASSPGSGGYEQYF

D: NA
V: TRBV5-1
J: TRBJ1-1
DNA: TGCGCCAGCAGCTTGTGGGGGGATAACACTGAAGCTTTCTTT
CDR3: CASSLWGDNTEAFF

D: TRBD1
V: TRBV7-9
J: TRBJ1-6
DNA: TGTGCCAGCAGCCCCGGGACAGGGGATAGGAATTCACCCCTCCACTTT
CDR3: CASSPGTGDRNSPLHF

D: TRBD2
V: TRBV6-1
J: TRBJ2-5
DNA: TGTGCCAGCAGTGAACTAGCGGGGGGGCCGGGGACCCAGTACTTC
CDR3: CASSELAGGPGTQYF

D: NA
V: TRBV6-5
J: TRBJ1-5
DNA: TGTGCCAGCAGTTACGATAGATATAGCAATCAGCCCCAGCATTTT
CDR3: CASSYDRYSNQPQHF

D: TRBD1
V: TRBV6-1
J: TRBJ2-2
DNA: TGTGCCAGCAGACCGGGACAGGGAGGGACCGGGGAGCTGTTTTTT
CDR3: CASRPGQGGTGELFF

D: NA
V: TRBV15
J: TRBJ1-6
DNA: TGTGCCACCAGCAGAGGGACATTTAATTCACCCCTCCACTTT
CDR3: CATSRGTFNSPLHF

D: TRBD1
V: TRBV19
J: TRBJ1-4
DNA: TGTGCCAGTAGTATCGGAGGGACAGGGGATGAAAAACTGTTTTTT
CDR3: CASSIGGTGDEKLFF

D: NA
V: TRBV11-3
J: TRBJ2-5
DNA: TGTGCCAGCCTGGTTGGACAGGTAGCGGAGGGGGAGACCCAGTACTTC
CDR3: CASLVGQVAEGETQYF

D: NA
V: TRBV30
J: TRBJ1-1
DNA: TGTGCCTGGAAGGGGGGGTGGAGCACTGAAGCTTTCTTT
CDR3: CAWKGGWSTEAFF

D: TRBD2
V: TRBV9
J: TRBJ2-7
DNA: TGTGCCAGCAGCGCGGCCTCCGAGACTAGCTTCGACTACGAGCAGTACTTC
CDR3: CASSAASETSFDYEQYF

D: TRBD2
V: TRBV29-1
J: TRBJ2-1
DNA: TGCAGCGGCGGACTAGCGGGGGGACGCTCCTACAATGAGCAGTTCTTC
CDR3: CSGGLAGGRSYNEQFF

D: NA
V: TRBV29-1
J: TRBJ2-7
DNA: TGCAGCGTTGAAGAGTCGGGGATCCACTCCTACGAGCAGTACTTC
CDR3: CSVEESGIHSYEQYF